These 22 T cell receptor beta chains were all obtained from the same sample, sequenced in a study of PD-1 blockade in classical Hodgkin lymphoma. The repertoire was sequenced with immunoSEQ multiplex PCR; TCRdb's copy has only in-frame clones and lacks some. There are some 90,000 clones in the sample; more than 80% occur only once, and around 15% lies in the top ten. The time point denotes: cycle 4 day 1 (C4D1), after more than five weeks of nivolumab. Autologous stem cell transplantation was followed by relapse in every patient, and brentuximab vedotin exposure varied. The material sequenced was peripheral blood mononuclear cells (PBMCs), taken before the fourth cycle of nivolumab. The receptors derive from a human donor with classical Hodgkin lymphoma.

The gene calls are TRBV2 and TRBJ2-3; the match to TRBD2 covers 15 bases. Germline V gene lookup returns CDR1 SNHLY and CDR2 FYNNEI. CDR3 length: 15 amino acids. J gave up 11 bases and V 6 bases, and 9 bases lay outside the gene matches. CDR3 loop: CASRTGLAGGTRQYF. The CDR3 DNA is TGTGCCAGCAGGACAGGACTAGCGGGGGGGACCCGGCAGTATTTT.

This rearrangement joins TRBV9 to TRBJ2-7; 8 positions agree with TRBD1. V shed 4 bases, J shed 2 bases, and the junction held 5 bases outside the gene matches. Germline-derived CDR1 and CDR2 are SGDLS and YYNGEE. This CDR3 spans 14 amino acids. The CDR3 sequence: CASSPGTGAYEQYF. For the CDR3, the DNA is TGTGCCAGCAGCCCCGGGACAGGAGCCTACGAGCAGTACTTC.

The gene calls are TRBV21-1 and TRBJ1-2. TRBV21-1 is a listed pseudogene. The CDR3 is 14 residues long. CDR3 amino acids: CASSKGGPGRGYTF. The CDR3 DNA reads as TGTGCCAGCAGCAAAGGGGGGCCAGGGAGGGGCTACACCTTC.

J is TRBJ2-1 and V is TRBV16, with D hard to call. Germline V CDR1 and CDR2: KGHSY, FQNENV. V was trimmed by 0 bases and J by 3 bases, leaving 12 bases between them. The CDR3 runs 16 residues. The CDR3 DNA reads as TGTGCCAGCAGCCAATCCCCCTCTTCCTACTACAATGAGCAGTTCTTC. Translating gives CASSQSPSSYYNEQFF.

The genes are TRBV19 and TRBJ2-7; a weak D match, TRBD2 (6 bases). From germline, CDR1 is LNHDA and CDR2 SQIVND (reference sequence). V gave up 4 bases and J gave up 4 bases, with 17 bases separating them. The CDR3 runs 15 residues. The CDR3 protein is CASSTPRDSAYEQYF. The CDR3, as DNA: TGTGCCAGTAGTACTCCCCGGGACTCTGCTTACGAGCAGTACTTC.

This clone came up once. V and J are TRBV7-3 and TRBJ2-5; D is undetermined. Trimming removed 0 bases from V and 5 bases from J, with 7 bases in between. The CDR3 has 13 residues. Germline loops: CDR1 SGHTA, CDR2 FQGTGA. The DNA for the CDR3 is TGTGCCAGCAGCTTAACCCCTGGGGAGACCCAGTACTTC. This codes for CASSLTPGETQYF.

This chain uses TRBV6-1 with TRBJ1-3; weak D call: TRBD1 (6 bases). Germline-derived CDR1 and CDR2 are MNHNS and SASEGT. Trimming pared 6 bases from V and 0 bases from J, leaving 12 bases between. The CDR3 totals 15 residues. CDR3 in DNA: TGTGCCAGCAGAGAACAGGGCTCCTCTGGAAACACCATATATTTT. Residues: CASREQGSSGNTIYF.

V is TRBV4-3 and J is TRBJ2-2; D possibly matches TRBD1 or TRBD2 (5 bases each). This CDR3 is 15 amino acids long. Per the germline V gene, CDR1 is LGHNA and CDR2 is YSLEER. V was cut by 0 bases and J by 6 bases, with 11 bases left in between. CDR3 coding DNA: TGCGCCAGCAGCCAAGATTTGAGGGGCGCCGGGGAGCTGTTTTTT. This translates into CASSQDLRGAGELFF.

The chain couples TRBV5-4 to TRBJ1-2; possibly TRBD1 for D (6 bases). Germline lookup yields CDR1 SGHNT and CDR2 YYREEE (reference sequence). The CDR3 consists of 13 residues. V lost 0 bases and J 5 bases, leaving 8 bases between the germline ends. This chain's CDR3 is CASSLGTDYGYTF. The CDR3 coding sequence is TGTGCCAGCAGCTTGGGGACAGATTATGGCTACACCTTC.

V usage is TRBV7-8 and J usage is TRBJ2-1, with TRBD2 identical over 9 bases. The CDR3 extends over 17 amino acids. Germline CDR1 and CDR2: SGHVS and FQNEAQ. V dropped 1 base and J dropped 4; count of bases not matched to a gene: 8. DNA of the CDR3: TGTGCCAGCAGCTTAGGGTCTGGAGCGGGGGGATACAATGAGCAGTTCTTC. Residues: CASSLGSGAGGYNEQFF.

This clone came up a few times. V is TRBV7-2 and J is TRBJ2-7, with 10 positions matching TRBD2. The junction had 7 bases not matched to a gene; V was cut back by 5 bases and J by 6 bases. This CDR3 comprises 14 residues. Looked up from germline, CDR1 is SGHTA and CDR2 is FQGNSA. This CDR3 is CASSPLAGVAEQYF. The CDR3 DNA is TGTGCCAGCAGCCCTCTAGCGGGAGTAGCCGAGCAGTACTTC.

The rearrangement links TRBV5-4 to TRBJ1-1, with no clear D. V dropped 3 bases and J dropped 4 bases, with 16 bases sitting between them. This CDR3 has 15 residues. Per germline, CDR1 SGHNT and CDR2 YYREEE (reference sequence). Here the CDR3 reads CASSYDGSGVTEAFF. Written as DNA, the CDR3 is TGTGCCAGCAGCTATGACGGGAGCGGGGTCACTGAAGCTTTCTTT.

This rearrangement joins TRBV27 to TRBJ1-4, with D possibly TRBD1 on 5 matching bases. Germline V gene sequence: CDR1 MNHEY, CDR2 SMNVEV (reference sequence). V dropped 4 bases and J dropped 7 bases, with 10 bases sitting between them. The length of the CDR3 is 13 residues. The CDR3: CASSSQGSEKLFF. CDR3 DNA: TGTGCCAGCAGTTCCCAGGGTAGTGAAAAACTGTTTTTT.

This clone was recorded a few times. The rearrangement links TRBV6-1 to TRBJ1-5; unclear D gene. V gave up 11 bases and J gave up 0 bases, with 11 bases separating them. The CDR3 is made up of 13 amino acids. CDR1 is MNHNS and CDR2 is SASEGT in the germline V gene. The chain's CDR3 is CAGGQVSNQPQHF. CDR3 sequence (DNA): TGTGCCGGAGGGCAGGTTAGCAATCAGCCCCAGCATTTT.

This chain joins TRBV27 and TRBJ1-1, with D unclear. This CDR3 has 12 residues. V lost 6 bases, J lost 7 bases, and 12 bases lay in between. Germline assignment: CDR1 MNHEY and CDR2 SMNVEV (reference sequence). The CDR3 loop is CASRTGPGEAFF. The CDR3 nucleotides are TGTGCCAGCAGGACGGGCCCAGGTGAAGCTTTCTTT.

The chain carries TRBV7-9 and TRBJ2-5; perhaps TRBD2 as D (6 bases). The V gene's germline CDR1 is SEHNR and CDR2 FQNEAQ (reference sequence). CDR3 length: 15 residues. Trimming left V 5 bases short and J 2 bases short, with 15 bases between. The CDR3, as DNA: TGTGCCAGCAGCCCGGGGACTCAGCGGCAAGAGACCCAGTACTTC. This gives the protein CASSPGTQRQETQYF.

The chain combines TRBV19 with TRBJ1-1, with a tentative D call TRBD1 (6 bases). CDR1 and CDR2 from the germline V gene are LNHDA and SQIVND (reference sequence). The CDR3 consists of 16 residues. With 3 bases removed from V and 5 bases from J, the gap between germline ends came to 19 bases. The chain's CDR3 is CASSIPLRGARTEAFF. The CDR3, as DNA: TGTGCCAGTAGTATTCCGCTGAGGGGGGCGCGAACTGAAGCTTTCTTT.

This chain links TRBV6-6 with TRBJ2-1, with 13 bases matching TRBD2. This CDR3 is built from 13 residues. Germline loops: CDR1 MNHNY, CDR2 SVGAGI (reference sequence). V shed 7 bases and J 9 bases; nucleotides not matched to a gene: 3. Here the CDR3 DNA reads TGTGCCAGCACCCGGACTAGCGGGGGTGAGCAGTTCTTC. Amino acids: CASTRTSGGEQFF.

This clone was observed a few times. The chain links TRBV10-2 to TRBJ2-7, with 9 bases that match TRBD2. The CDR3 sequence is 15 residues long. Germline V gives CDR1 WSHSY, CDR2 SAAADI. After removal of 6 bases from V and 2 bases from J, the junction contained 8 bases not matched to a gene. CDR3 coding DNA: TGCGCCAGCAGAGGGACTAGCTTTCCCACCTACGAGCAGTACTTC. Its protein product is CASRGTSFPTYEQYF.

As for this clone: Other DNA sequences in the same sample also yield this CDR3. This chain connects TRBV7-2 to TRBJ2-5, with TRBD1 matching 9 bases. The CDR3 has 14 residues. The germline CDR1 and CDR2 sequences are SGHTA and FQGNSA. V shed 5 bases and J 2 bases; nucleotides not matched to a gene: 3. The chain's CDR3 is CASSPGQGQETQYF. DNA for the CDR3: TGTGCCAGCAGCCCCGGACAGGGGCAAGAGACCCAGTACTTC.

This chain links TRBV5-1 with TRBJ2-7, with TRBD2 matching 15 bases. The germline gives CDR1 SGHRS, CDR2 YFSETQ. This CDR3 is built from 19 residues. The ends lost 3 bases at V and 0 bases at J; junction bases unmatched: 10. CDR3 sequence reads: CASSYPSGTSGRSSYEQYF. DNA of the CDR3: TGCGCCAGCAGCTATCCCTCCGGGACTAGCGGGAGGAGCTCCTACGAGCAGTACTTC.

This clone was seen just once. The chain is built from TRBV11-3 and TRBJ2-2; D might be TRBD2 (6 bases). CDR1 is SGHNT, CDR2 YENEEA, per germline. The CDR3 covers 16 residues. V was clipped by 0 bases and J by 8 bases, with 16 bases between them. In DNA form, the CDR3 reads TGTGCCAGCAGCTTAGATGGTCAGGGAGGTGCGGGGGAGCTGTTTTTT. Translated, it gives CASSLDGQGGAGELFF.